The entry below describes one T cell receptor (beta chain). Its antigen is not identified. The trim removed 3 bases at V and 9 bases at J, leaving 15 bases unmatched. CDR3 length equals 17 residues. Germline assignment: CDR1 SGDLS and CDR2 YYNGEE. The time point denotes: persistent/refractory GD, antithyroid drugs over 5 years with positive TRAb. PBMC RNA served as the TCR library source. This sample stems from a study of regulatory T cells in long-lasting Graves disease. In the study overall: Over 5 years on antithyroid drugs plus positive TSH receptor antibodies marked Graves' disease as persistent. Whole-study results and caveats: Persistent patients shared some 2,500 public clonotypes among themselves. Newly diagnosed patients shared fewer, at approximately 970.

Arm-PCR of CDR3 regions and iRepertoire HTBI primers were used to build TCR beta libraries. As processed by the authors: Sequenced samples collectively carried roughly 60 TRBV and some 15 TRBJ segments. MiXCR, run by TCRdb on the multiplex PCR reads, gives a single entry per CDR3 protein. None of the V and J calls come from the authors' own analysis; TCRdb made them. Of hundreds of thousands of distinct CDR3 sequences listed, less than 25% are singletons. The V gene is TRBV9, the J gene TRBJ2-2; 9 bases fit TRBD2. The TCR comes from a female donor with Graves disease. The starting material was peripheral blood mononuclear cells (PBMCs), obtained when the disease was refractory, from a patient treated with antithyroid drugs. CDR3 coding DNA: TGTGCCAGCAGCGCGTCCCCGGGACTAGCTTCTCACCGGGAGCTGTTTTTT. Translation: CASSASPGLASHRELFF.